The next 13 T cell receptor beta chains were all read from a single sample in a study of T cell repertoires in cytomegalovirus infection. These TCRs are of unknown antigen specificity. TCRdb re-called the reads through MiXCR, storing one row per CDR3 protein. The table includes about 830,000 distinct CDR3 sequences, 32% detected once. This material consisted of cultured CD8+ T cells from PBMCs, taken from culture after CMV antigen stimulation. Every receptor here comes from a human donor in good health (CMV status not recorded). Some clones in this sample may be carry-over from other donors' samples.

The chain uses TRBV9 and TRBJ1-2; 8 nucleotides agree with TRBD1. Germline V gene data show CDR1 as SGDLS and CDR2 as YYNGEE. The V and J ends lost 7 bases and 4 bases, in that order; junction bases with no gene match: 6. The CDR3 consists of 13 residues. Here the CDR3 reads CASQDRAPYGYTF. The CDR3 nucleotides are TGTGCCAGCCAGGACAGGGCTCCCTATGGCTACACCTTC.

The rearrangement links TRBV15 to TRBJ2-1; 9 bases map to TRBD1. The CDR3 is 18 amino acids. Germline V gene sequence: CDR1 LNHNV, CDR2 YYDKDF (reference sequence). V trimming: 1 base; J trimming: 0 bases; junction bases outside the gene matches: 7. CDR3 in DNA: TGTGCCACCAGCAGAGGGACAGGGGTGTTGGACTCCTACAATGAGCAGTTCTTC. This encodes CATSRGTGVLDSYNEQFF.

As concerns this clonotype: The germline gene is not matched at one end of the junction; a read error may be the cause. V is TRBV4-1 and J is TRBJ2-1; D may be TRBD1 (5 bases). From germline, CDR1 is MGHRA and CDR2 YSYEKL. This CDR3 spans 15 amino acids. CDR3 DNA: TGCGCCAACAGCCAAGCCAAGGGGATCTACAATGAGCAGTTCTTC. It translates to CANSQAKGIYNEQFF.

The rearrangement links TRBV6-5 to TRBJ1-2; D possibly corresponds to TRBD1 (5 bases). Germline loops: CDR1 MNHEY, CDR2 SVGAGI. Trimming took off 2 bases at V and 6 bases at J, with 19 bases between the two ends. This CDR3 region has 16 residues. In DNA, the CDR3 is TGTGCCAGCAGTTACCTCGCCGACAGCTCCAAGGATGGCTACACCTTC. Protein sequence: CASSYLADSSKDGYTF.

This clonotype was counted many times. The V gene is TRBV6-1, the J gene TRBJ1-1; 9 bases are shared with TRBD1. This CDR3 is 16 amino acids long. With V trimmed by 0 bases and J by 5 bases, 7 bases remained unmatched. CDR1 and CDR2 (germline): MNHNS, SASEGT. Written as DNA, the CDR3 is TGTGCCAGCAGTGAAGCACCGGGACAGGGAGAGACTGAAGCTTTCTTT. Protein: CASSEAPGQGETEAFF.

This clonotype showed up many times. The V gene is TRBV7-2, the J gene TRBJ2-1; D is possibly TRBD1 (6 bases). The CDR3 is 17 amino acids. Deletions cut 3 bases from V and 4 bases from J, with 19 bases between. Germline CDR1 and CDR2: SGHTA and FQGNSA. The CDR3 coding sequence is TGTGCCAGCAGCTTGGAGAAGACCGGACAGTTATACAATGAGCAGTTCTTC. Residues: CASSLEKTGQLYNEQFF.

There are many counts of this clonotype. The chain is built from TRBV7-9 and TRBJ1-1; 7 bases are shared with TRBD1. The germline gives CDR1 SEHNR, CDR2 FQNEAQ (reference sequence). The CDR3 contains 15 residues. After removal of 6 bases from V and 0 bases from J, the junction contained 7 bases not matched to a gene. CDR3 in DNA: TGTGCCAGCAGTCCTCGGACAGGTTTGAACACTGAAGCTTTCTTT. It specifies CASSPRTGLNTEAFF.

There are a few counts of this clonotype. The chain couples TRBV10-3 to TRBJ1-2, with D maybe TRBD1 (6 bases). This CDR3 region has 16 residues. Germline V lookup: CDR1 ENHRY, CDR2 SYGVKD. V was pared by 0 bases and J by 0 bases, with 11 bases between. The CDR3 nucleotides are TGTGCCATCAGTGAGTCGATGGGACACTCTAACTATGGCTACACCTTC. Protein: CAISESMGHSNYGYTF.

In this sample, this clonotype turned up a few times. The CDR3 protein is CSVDIQGDYNEQFF. CDR3 bases: TGCAGCGTTGATATCCAGGGAGACTACAATGAGCAGTTCTTC. V usage is TRBV29-1 and J usage is TRBJ2-1; D tentatively fits TRBD1 or TRBD2 (5 bases each). The CDR3 contains 14 residues. Germline V gene lookup returns CDR1 SQVTM and CDR2 ANQGSEA. Trimming took 3 bases from V and 3 from J, leaving 12 bases between them.

This clonotype showed up just a few times. J is TRBJ1-1 and V is TRBV19; D is possibly TRBD1 (6 bases). Trimming left V 4 bases short and J 0 bases short, with 21 bases between. Germline lookup yields CDR1 LNHDA and CDR2 SQIVND (reference sequence). CDR3 length: 18 amino acids. This CDR3 reads CASSTTWTESIMNTEAFF. Written as DNA, the CDR3 is TGTGCCAGTAGTACCACATGGACAGAATCGATCATGAACACTGAAGCTTTCTTT.

This clonotype was detected a few times. The genes are TRBV5-6 and TRBJ1-2, with TRBD1 as a possible D gene (5 bases). The V gene's germline CDR1 is SGHDT and CDR2 YYEEEE. The CDR3 is 14 residues long. V was clipped by 4 bases and J by 7 bases, with 17 bases between them. The CDR3 nucleotides read TGTGCCAGCAGCCCGCCAGGGACCACTGGTGGCTACACCTTC. Translated, it gives CASSPPGTTGGYTF.

V is TRBV4-3 and J is TRBJ2-3, with D perhaps matching TRBD2 (5 bases). The CDR3 sequence is 15 residues long. V was pared by 7 bases and J by 0 bases, with 14 bases between. The germline V gene encodes CDR1 LGHNA and CDR2 YSLEER. The CDR3 loop reads CASTDSPGSTDTQYF. CDR3 nucleotide sequence: TGCGCCAGCACGGACTCACCGGGGAGCACAGATACGCAGTATTTT.

This clonotype was counted ten times or more. The J gene is TRBJ1-5, the V gene TRBV6-1, with a possible D match to TRBD1 (5 bases). Germline V lookup: CDR1 MNHNS, CDR2 SASEGT. This CDR3 has 14 amino acids. V lost 5 bases and J 8 bases, leaving 16 bases between the germline ends. CDR3 bases: TGTGCCAGCAGTTCCTCCCAGGGTTATGAGCCCCAGCATTTT. Protein sequence: CASSSSQGYEPQHF.